The 20 T cell receptor beta chains presented below share a single source sample, sequenced in a study of blood T cells in healthy people across ages. Then a second PCR, running roughly 7 to 11 cycles, was carried out with a sample-barcoded 5' primer and a J-beta primer mix. TCRdb processed the 5' RACE reads anew with MiXCR; each CDR3 protein has one entry. The sample lists approximately 800,000 distinct CDR3 sequences, approximately 60% occurring once. The sample comprised blood. These TCRs come from a middle-aged man in good health.

This clonotype was detected only a few times. This chain uses TRBV15 with TRBJ1-6; D remains ambiguous. There are 17 residues in the CDR3. The V gene lost 3 bases and the J gene lost 0 bases, with 12 bases spanning the gap. Germline CDR1 reads LNHNV; CDR2 reads YYDKDF (reference sequence). The CDR3 nucleotides read TGTGCCACCAGCAGCGACGGAGGGAGCTCCTATAATTCACCCCTCCACTTT. Its translation is CATSSDGGSSYNSPLHF.

The chain links TRBV29-1 to TRBJ2-5; maybe TRBD2 (5 bases). Germline assignment: CDR1 SQVTM and CDR2 ANQGSEA. The CDR3 has 12 amino acids. The V end lost 8 bases, the J end lost 0 bases, and 10 bases lay between the germline ends. The CDR3 sequence: CSSGSYQETQYF. The CDR3 DNA reads as TGCAGCTCTGGGAGCTACCAAGAGACCCAGTACTTC.

The rearrangement joins TRBV5-1 to TRBJ2-1, with no clear D. Germline assignment: CDR1 SGHRS and CDR2 YFSETQ. Trimming cost V 1 base and J 9 bases, with 8 bases left between them. The CDR3 covers 12 residues. The CDR3 DNA follows: TGCGCCAGCAGCTTGTCTGACTTTGAGCAGTTCTTC. Amino acid sequence: CASSLSDFEQFF.

The rearrangement uses TRBV11-2 and TRBJ2-7; 9 nucleotides line up with TRBD1. The end of the DNA fits TRBJ2-5 better, so the J call may be wrong. The length of the CDR3 is 16 residues. The germline V gene has CDR1 SGHAT and CDR2 FQNNGV. CDR3 residues: CASSYRGRGQGETQYF. The CDR3 DNA reads TGTGCCAGCAGCTATAGGGGGAGGGGACAGGGTGAGACCCAGTACTTC.

This sequence joins TRBV5-1 and TRBJ2-3, with TRBD2 as a possible D gene (6 bases). V was cut by 3 bases and J by 1 base, with 12 bases left in between. This CDR3 region has 15 residues. The germline V gene has CDR1 SGHRS and CDR2 YFSETQ. The CDR3 is CASSSEGRGTDTQYF. DNA for the CDR3: TGCGCCAGCAGCTCGGAGGGCAGGGGCACAGATACGCAGTATTTT. The whole variable domain, remainder taken from reference TRBV5-1 and TRBJ2-3, is KAGVTQTPRYLIKTRGQQVTLSCSPISGHRSVSWYQQTPGQGLQFLFEYFSETQRNKGNFPGRFSGRQFSNSRSEMNVSTLELGDSALYLCASSSEGRGTDTQYFGPGTRLTVL.

The chain is built from TRBV5-1 and TRBJ2-1; the D gene is possibly TRBD1 (5 bases). The CDR3 extends over 14 amino acids. The germline gives CDR1 SGHRS, CDR2 YFSETQ. Trimming stripped 4 bases from V and 6 bases from J, with 14 bases between. The CDR3 DNA is TGCGCCAGCAGCCCGGACAATTTGGGCAATGAGCAGTTCTTC. Its translation: CASSPDNLGNEQFF.

The V and J genes are TRBV5-6 and TRBJ2-1; D assignment may be TRBD1 or TRBD2 (5 bases each). The CDR3 is 16 residues long. V was cut by 4 bases and J by 5 bases, with 19 bases left in between. In germline, CDR1 is SGHDT, CDR2 YYEEEE. The CDR3 DNA sequence: TGTGCCAGCAGCGCAGCCGGGACCGTATACGACAATGAGCAGTTCTTC. It encodes CASSAAGTVYDNEQFF.

This chain joins TRBV10-3 and TRBJ2-5, with D possibly TRBD2 on 5 matching bases. Matching the DNA end better, TRBJ2-7 makes the J call doubtful. This CDR3 contains 14 residues. CDR1 ENHRY and CDR2 SYGVKD come from the germline V gene. The CDR3 DNA is TGTGCCACACGTTTGGGAGCAGAAGTCTACGAGCAGTACTTC. Translating it yields CATRLGAEVYEQYF.

The chain recombines TRBV3-1 with TRBJ2-4; D may be TRBD1 (6 bases). Germline V gives CDR1 LGHDT, CDR2 YNNKEL (reference sequence). The CDR3 totals 14 residues. The V end lost 0 bases, the J end lost 9 bases, and 12 bases lay between the germline ends. The CDR3 loop reads CASSQEGASGIQYF. The CDR3 DNA follows: TGTGCCAGCAGCCAAGAGGGGGCGTCGGGCATTCAGTACTTC. The full variable domain, in which reference TRBV3-1 and TRBJ2-4 provide the parts outside the CDR3, is DTAVSQTPKYLVTQMGNDKSIKCEQNLGHDTMYWYKQDSKKFLKIMFSYNNKELIINETVPNRFSPKSPDKAHLNLHINSLELGDSAVYFCASSQEGASGIQYFGAGTRLSVL.

This clonotype was detected only once. J is TRBJ1-1 and V is TRBV2; no firm D call. V lost 1 base, J lost 4 bases, and 10 bases lay in between. Looked up from germline, CDR1 is SNHLY and CDR2 is FYNNEI. The CDR3 sequence is 14 residues long. The CDR3 region is CASSEEARVTEAFF. The CDR3 DNA sequence: TGTGCCAGCAGTGAAGAGGCGAGGGTCACTGAAGCTTTCTTT.

The chain is built from TRBV6-5 and TRBJ1-2; D perhaps matches TRBD1 (6 bases). This CDR3 is built from 11 residues. Germline loops: CDR1 MNHEY, CDR2 SVGAGI. Trimming cost V 10 bases and J 2 bases, with 8 bases left between them. For the CDR3, the DNA is TGTGCCACCGGACAGAACTATGGCTACACCTTC. This translates into CATGQNYGYTF.

The chain uses TRBV11-2 and TRBJ2-4; 7 nucleotides match TRBD1. J gave up 0 bases and V 6 bases, and 17 bases lay outside the gene matches. Looked up from germline, CDR1 is SGHAT and CDR2 is FQNNGV. The CDR3 extends over 19 amino acids. This CDR3 reads CASRAQGLAIGIAKNIQYF. CDR3 bases: TGTGCCAGCAGAGCACAGGGGTTGGCAATTGGGATAGCCAAAAACATTCAGTACTTC.

This clonotype showed up just a few times. The V call is TRBV20-1, the J call TRBJ2-4; 7 nucleotides line up with TRBD1. With V trimmed by 2 bases and J by 1 base, 17 bases remained unmatched. In germline, CDR1 is DFQATT, CDR2 SNEGSKA (reference sequence). CDR3 size: 19 residues. The CDR3 is CSARSPGQQSIQAKNIQYF. The CDR3 nucleotides are TGCAGTGCTAGAAGCCCGGGACAGCAAAGTATTCAGGCCAAAAACATTCAGTACTTC.

This chain uses TRBV7-2 with TRBJ2-7; the D gene is possibly TRBD2 (6 bases). V lost 1 base to trimming and J lost 3 bases, with 13 bases between them. The CDR3 spans 15 residues. The germline CDR1 and CDR2 sequences are SGHTA and FQGNSA. CDR3 sequence reads: CASSLGGTPNYEQYF. The DNA for the CDR3 is TGTGCCAGCAGCTTAGGAGGGACTCCCAACTACGAGCAGTACTTC.

This chain uses TRBV7-2 with TRBJ1-2; D may be TRBD1 (5 bases). From germline, CDR1 is SGHTA and CDR2 FQGNSA. The CDR3 extends over 15 amino acids. V lost 4 bases, J lost 7 bases, and 19 bases lay in between. CDR3 sequence: CASSSGVAGTVGYTF. The CDR3 nucleotides are TGTGCCAGCAGCTCCGGAGTTGCAGGGACCGTTGGCTACACCTTC.

The chain uses TRBV20-1 and TRBJ2-5, with 7 bases lining up with TRBD2. Judging by the DNA end, TRBJ2-7 fits better; the J call may be wrong. Germline V gene sequence: CDR1 DFQATT, CDR2 SNEGSKA (reference sequence). This CDR3 has 15 amino acids. This CDR3 reads CSARGLAEMFYEQYF. The CDR3 region has the DNA TGCAGTGCTAGGGGTCTAGCGGAGATGTTCTACGAGCAGTACTTC.

The chain employs TRBV28 and TRBJ1-2; 8 bases agree with TRBD1. Trimming cost V 5 bases and J 8 bases; bases outside gene matches: 7. The CDR3 consists of 13 residues. Per the germline V gene, CDR1 is MDHEN and CDR2 is SYDVKM. CDR3 sequence (DNA): TGTGCCAGCAGTAGAGGGACAGGTCGGGGCTACACCTTC. It yields the protein CASSRGTGRGYTF.

The genes are TRBV7-2 and TRBJ2-1; D might be TRBD1 (5 bases). V gave up 2 bases and J gave up 3 bases, with 11 bases separating them. The CDR3 covers 15 residues. Germline values: CDR1 SGHTA, CDR2 FQGNSA. CDR3 residues: CASSLRADSYNEQFF. The CDR3 DNA sequence: TGTGCCAGCAGCTTAAGGGCAGACAGCTACAATGAGCAGTTCTTC.

The genes are TRBV3-1 and TRBJ2-2; no definite D call. CDR1 LGHDT and CDR2 YNNKEL come from the germline V gene (reference sequence). The CDR3 runs to 14 residues. V lost 4 bases and J 5 bases, leaving 11 bases between the germline ends. The CDR3 DNA follows: TGTGCCAGCAGCCCCATACCGAGTACCGGGGAGCTGTTTTTT. Encoded protein: CASSPIPSTGELFF.

The chain joins TRBV5-4 to TRBJ2-7; maybe TRBD1 (5 bases). CDR3 length equals 13 residues. V shed 4 bases and J shed 5 bases, with 13 bases lying between them. Germline CDR1 reads SGHNT; CDR2 reads YYREEE (reference sequence). The CDR3 DNA reads TGTGCCAGCAGCGTTCAGGGTTTAGACGAGCAGTACTTC. Translation gives CASSVQGLDEQYF.